This T cell receptor beta chain stems from a study of blood T cell repertoires in COVID-19. In the study overall: Whether acute or convalescent, the COVID-19 samples came from the United States, Italy and Spain. The cDNA or gDNA used as material had been derived from T cells, B-cell-depleted T cells, or PBMCs.

The CDR3 has 16 residues. The V gene's germline CDR1 is SGHAT and CDR2 FQNNGV. V gave up 3 bases and J gave up 6 bases, with 18 bases separating them. As processed by the authors: Amplification of reference gene primers provided the estimated nucleated cell counts. Sequenced by immunoSEQ multiplex PCR; TCRdb stores in-frame clones only, minus some. That table furnishes V, J and clone size, whereas the DNA furnished D and trimming. Of 90,000 to 120,000 clones in the sample, just over 85% were seen once. The origin of this receptor is a human donor in a cohort sampled during active COVID-19. Input material: peripheral blood. This sequence joins TRBV11-2 and TRBJ2-1; TRBD2 is a possible D gene (5 bases). CDR3: CASSFSSASWGNEQFF. The CDR3 nucleotides are TGTGCCAGCAGCTTCAGTTCGGCTAGCTGGGGCAATGAGCAGTTCTTC.